These 2 T cell receptor beta chains were sequenced from one sample in a study of T cell responses to AZD1222 COVID-19 vaccine. Sequencing was performed with immunoSEQ multiplex PCR; in TCRdb, only in-frame clones are kept and a portion is missing. The sample lists about 110,000 clones, approximately 88% occurring once. The material was peripheral blood, obtained on day 0 of MenACWY control vaccination. The receptors shown here come from an adult in good health.

The genes are TRBV29-1 and TRBJ1-1; tentatively, D is TRBD1 (6 bases). V lost 6 bases and J 5 bases, leaving 10 bases between the germline ends. Germline V lookup: CDR1 SQVTM, CDR2 ANQGSEA. The CDR3 has 11 residues. As DNA, the CDR3 is TGCAGCGTACAGGGAGTGACTGAAGCTTTCTTT. It encodes CSVQGVTEAFF. Filled out from reference TRBV29-1 and TRBJ1-1, the complete variable domain reads SAVISQKPSRDICQRGTSLTIQCQVDSQVTMMFWYRQQPGQSLTLIATANQGSEATYESGFVIDKFPISRPNLTFSTLTVSNMSPEDSSIYLCSVQGVTEAFFGQGTRLTVV.

The chain has TRBV30 and TRBJ1-4; 9 positions agree with TRBD1. Germline V lookup: CDR1 GTSNPN, CDR2 SVGIG (reference sequence). The CDR3 is 14 residues long. Unmatched junction bases numbered 6, after V lost 2 bases and J lost 8 bases. The CDR3 protein is CAWSKGQGREKLFF. The CDR3 coding sequence is TGTGCCTGGAGTAAGGGACAGGGAAGAGAAAAACTGTTTTTT. Looking up the rest from reference TRBV30 and TRBJ1-4 gives the full variable domain: SQTIHQWPATLVQPVGSPLSLECTVEGTSNPNLYWYRQAAGRGLQLLFYSVGIGQISSEVPQNLSASRPQDRQFILSSKKLLLSDSGFYLCAWSKGQGREKLFFGSGTQLSVL.